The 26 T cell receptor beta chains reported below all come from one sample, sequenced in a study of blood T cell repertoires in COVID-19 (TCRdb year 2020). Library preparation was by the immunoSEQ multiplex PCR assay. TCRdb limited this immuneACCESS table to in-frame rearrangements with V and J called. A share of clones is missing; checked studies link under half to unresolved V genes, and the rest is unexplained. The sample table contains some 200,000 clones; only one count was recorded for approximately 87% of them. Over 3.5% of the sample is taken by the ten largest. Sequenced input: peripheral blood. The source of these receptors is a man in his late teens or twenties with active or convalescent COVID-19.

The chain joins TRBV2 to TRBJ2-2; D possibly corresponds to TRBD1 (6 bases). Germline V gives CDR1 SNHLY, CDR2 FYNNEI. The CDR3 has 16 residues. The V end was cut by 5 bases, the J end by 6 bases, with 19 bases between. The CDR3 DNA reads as TGTGCCAGCAGTTTACCAGTACAGGGTTTGTCCGGGGAGCTGTTTTTT. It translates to CASSLPVQGLSGELFF.

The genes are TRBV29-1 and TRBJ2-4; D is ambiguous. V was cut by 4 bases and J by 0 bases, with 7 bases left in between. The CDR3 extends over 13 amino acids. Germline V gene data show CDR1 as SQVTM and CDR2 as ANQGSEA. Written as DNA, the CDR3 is TGCAGCGTTGTAACAGCAGCCAAAAACATTCAGTACTTC. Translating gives CSVVTAAKNIQYF.

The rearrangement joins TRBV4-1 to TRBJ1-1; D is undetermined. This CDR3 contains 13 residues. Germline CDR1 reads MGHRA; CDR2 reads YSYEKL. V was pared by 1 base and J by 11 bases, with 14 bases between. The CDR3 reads CASSQGVVPRAFF. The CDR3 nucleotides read TGCGCCAGCAGCCAAGGAGTGGTCCCGAGGGCTTTCTTT.

CDR3 in amino acids: CATSDQYNEQFF. DNA of the CDR3: TGTGCCACCAGTGACCAATACAATGAGCAGTTCTTC. The J gene is TRBJ2-1, the V gene TRBV24-1; no reliable D call. The CDR3 extends over 12 amino acids. Between the trimmed V and J ends, which lost 4 bases and 4 bases, there was a span of 4 bases. In germline, CDR1 is KGHDR, CDR2 SFDVKD.

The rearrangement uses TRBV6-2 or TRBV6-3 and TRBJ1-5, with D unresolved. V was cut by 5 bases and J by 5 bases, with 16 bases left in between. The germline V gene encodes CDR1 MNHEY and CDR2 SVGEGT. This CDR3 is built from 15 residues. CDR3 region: CASSGNDGVYQPQHF. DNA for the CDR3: TGTGCCAGCAGTGGAAACGATGGAGTCTATCAGCCCCAGCATTTT.

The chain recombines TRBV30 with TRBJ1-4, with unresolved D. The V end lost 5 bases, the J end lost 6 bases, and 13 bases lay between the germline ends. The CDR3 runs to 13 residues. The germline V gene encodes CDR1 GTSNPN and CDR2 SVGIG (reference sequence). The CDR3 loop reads CAWLHLGDEKLFF. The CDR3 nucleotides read TGTGCCTGGCTTCATCTCGGGGATGAAAAACTGTTTTTT.

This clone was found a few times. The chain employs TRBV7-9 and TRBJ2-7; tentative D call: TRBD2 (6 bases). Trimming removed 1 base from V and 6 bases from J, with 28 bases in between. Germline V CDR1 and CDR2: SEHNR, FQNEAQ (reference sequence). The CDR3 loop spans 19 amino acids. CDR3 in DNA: TGTGCCAGCAGCTTAGATTGGAACGAGCGGGCTCGTACCTCCGGCGAGCAGTACTTC. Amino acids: CASSLDWNERARTSGEQYF.

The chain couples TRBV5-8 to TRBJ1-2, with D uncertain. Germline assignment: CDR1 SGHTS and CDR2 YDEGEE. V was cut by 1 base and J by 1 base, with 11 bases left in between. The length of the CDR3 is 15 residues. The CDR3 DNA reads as TGTGCCAGCAGCTTGTGGCAGAGGATTAACTATGGCTACACCTTC. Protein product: CASSLWQRINYGYTF.

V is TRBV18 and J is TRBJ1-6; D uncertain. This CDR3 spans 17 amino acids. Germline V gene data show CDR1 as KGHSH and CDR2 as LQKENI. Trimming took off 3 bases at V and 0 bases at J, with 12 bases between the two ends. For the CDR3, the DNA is TGTGCCAGCTCACCTCTTCAACAGAGCTCCTATAATTCACCCCTCCACTTT. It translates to CASSPLQQSSYNSPLHF. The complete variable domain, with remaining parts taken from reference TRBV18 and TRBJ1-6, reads NAGVMQNPRHLVRRRGQEARLRCSPMKGHSHVYWYRQLPEEGLKFMVYLQKENIIDESGMPKERFSAEFPKEGPSILRIQQVVRGDSAAYFCASSPLQQSSYNSPLHFGNGTRLTVT.

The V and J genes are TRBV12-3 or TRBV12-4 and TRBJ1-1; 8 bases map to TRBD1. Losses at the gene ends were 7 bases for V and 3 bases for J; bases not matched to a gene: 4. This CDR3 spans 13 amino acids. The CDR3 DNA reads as TGTGCCAGCAAGACAGGGGCAGACACTGAAGCTTTCTTT. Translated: CASKTGADTEAFF.

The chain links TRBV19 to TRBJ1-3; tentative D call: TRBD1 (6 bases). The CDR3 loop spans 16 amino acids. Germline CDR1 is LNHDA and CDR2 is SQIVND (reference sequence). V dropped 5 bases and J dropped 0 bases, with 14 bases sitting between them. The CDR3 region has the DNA TGTGCCAGTAGTTTGACAGGTCCCGACTCTGGAAACACCATATATTTT. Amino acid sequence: CASSLTGPDSGNTIYF.

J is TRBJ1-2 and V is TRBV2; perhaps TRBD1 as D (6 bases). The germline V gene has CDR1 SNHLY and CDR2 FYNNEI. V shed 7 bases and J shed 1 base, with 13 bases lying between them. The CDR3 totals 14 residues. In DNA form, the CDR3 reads TGTGCCAGCACGTTTGCGGACAGTAACTATGGCTACACCTTC. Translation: CASTFADSNYGYTF.

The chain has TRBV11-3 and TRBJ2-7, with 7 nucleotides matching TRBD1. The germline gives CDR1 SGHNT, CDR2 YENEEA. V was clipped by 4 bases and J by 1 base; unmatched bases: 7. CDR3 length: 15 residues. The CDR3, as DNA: TGTGCCAGCAGCTGGCCGGGACAGAAGTCCTACGAGCAGTACTTC. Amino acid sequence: CASSWPGQKSYEQYF.

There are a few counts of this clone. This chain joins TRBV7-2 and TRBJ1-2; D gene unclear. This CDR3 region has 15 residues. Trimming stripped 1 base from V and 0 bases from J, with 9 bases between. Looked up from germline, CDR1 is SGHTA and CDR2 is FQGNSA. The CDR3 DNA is TGTGCCAGCAGCTTAGGGAGAGGGCCTAACTATGGCTACACCTTC. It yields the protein CASSLGRGPNYGYTF.

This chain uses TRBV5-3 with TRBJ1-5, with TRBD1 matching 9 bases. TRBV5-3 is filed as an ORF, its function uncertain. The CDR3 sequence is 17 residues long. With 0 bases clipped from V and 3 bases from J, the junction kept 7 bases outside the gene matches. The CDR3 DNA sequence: TGTGCCAGAAGCTTGGGGGACAGGGATATGTTCAATCAGCCCCAGCATTTT. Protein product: CARSLGDRDMFNQPQHF.

DNA of the CDR3: TGTGCCAGCGGTAACACAGGGATGATTAACTATGGCTACACCTTC. Amino acids: CASGNTGMINYGYTF. The rearrangement uses TRBV28 and TRBJ1-2; a weak D match, TRBD1 (6 bases). Trimming took off 8 bases at V and 1 base at J, with 17 bases between the two ends. The CDR3 sequence is 15 residues long. CDR1 and CDR2 (germline): MDHEN, SYDVKM.

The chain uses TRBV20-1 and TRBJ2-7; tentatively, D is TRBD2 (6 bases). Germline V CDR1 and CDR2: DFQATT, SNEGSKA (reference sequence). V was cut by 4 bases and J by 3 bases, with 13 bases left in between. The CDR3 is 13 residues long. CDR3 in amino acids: CSATEASDYEQYF. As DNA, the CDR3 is TGCAGTGCTACTGAGGCTAGCGACTACGAGCAGTACTTC.

The CDR3 sequence is CATSGKTGQGSSEAFF. CDR3 in DNA: TGTGCCACCAGTGGAAAAACGGGACAGGGAAGCTCTGAAGCTTTCTTT. This sequence joins TRBV24-1 and TRBJ1-1, with TRBD1 matching over 9 bases. V was clipped by 5 bases and J by 6 bases; unmatched bases: 12. The CDR3 runs 16 residues. Germline V gives CDR1 KGHDR, CDR2 SFDVKD.

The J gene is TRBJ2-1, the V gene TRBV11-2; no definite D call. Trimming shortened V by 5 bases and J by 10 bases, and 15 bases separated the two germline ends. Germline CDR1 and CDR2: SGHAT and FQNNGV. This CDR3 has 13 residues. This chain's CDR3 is CASSRPSGREQFF. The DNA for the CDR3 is TGTGCCAGCAGCCGTCCTTCAGGTCGCGAGCAGTTCTTC.

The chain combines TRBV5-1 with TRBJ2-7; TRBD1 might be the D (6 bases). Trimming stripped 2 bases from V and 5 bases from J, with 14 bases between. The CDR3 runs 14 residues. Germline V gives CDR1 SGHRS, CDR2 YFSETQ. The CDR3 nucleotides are TGCGCCAGCAGCTTTCAACAGGGTCCACACGAGCAGTACTTC. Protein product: CASSFQQGPHEQYF.

The CDR3 DNA follows: TGTGCCAGCAGCCAAGACTCTAGGGGGCGTTACGGGGAGCTGTTTTTT. Translated: CASSQDSRGRYGELFF. The rearrangement joins TRBV4-2 to TRBJ2-2; 7 bases map to TRBD1. Trimming removed 0 bases from V and 7 bases from J; junction bases left unmatched: 8. The CDR3 consists of 16 residues. Germline values: CDR1 LGHNA, CDR2 YNFKEQ.

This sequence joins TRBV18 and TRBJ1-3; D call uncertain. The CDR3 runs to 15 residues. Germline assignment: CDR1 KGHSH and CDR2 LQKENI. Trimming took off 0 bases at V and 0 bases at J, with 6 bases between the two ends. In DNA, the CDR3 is TGTGCCAGCTCACCACCGGGGAGCTCTGGAAACACCATATATTTT. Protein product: CASSPPGSSGNTIYF.

The CDR3 is CASSPRGQPENTEAFF. The CDR3 nucleotides read TGTGCCAGCTCACCAAGGGGGCAGCCGGAGAACACTGAAGCTTTCTTT. The chain couples TRBV18 to TRBJ1-1; 7 bases align to TRBD1. Germline CDR1 and CDR2: KGHSH and LQKENI. The CDR3 runs 16 residues. With 2 bases clipped from V and 1 base from J, the junction kept 7 bases outside the gene matches.

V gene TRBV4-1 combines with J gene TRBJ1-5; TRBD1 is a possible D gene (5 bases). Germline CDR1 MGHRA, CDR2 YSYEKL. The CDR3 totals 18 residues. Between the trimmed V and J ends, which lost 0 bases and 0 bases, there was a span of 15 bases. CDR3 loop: CASSQDFPGGYSNQPQHF. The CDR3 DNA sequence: TGCGCCAGCAGCCAAGATTTTCCCGGGGGGTATAGCAATCAGCCCCAGCATTTT.

The CDR3 spells CASSFGGRGNIQYF. For the CDR3, the DNA is TGTGCCAGCAGCTTTGGAGGGAGGGGAAACATTCAGTACTTC. The V call is TRBV5-4, the J call TRBJ2-4; 7 bases line up with TRBD2. V shed 2 bases, J shed 6 bases, and the junction held 5 bases outside the gene matches. The CDR3 has 14 amino acids. From germline, CDR1 is SGHNT and CDR2 YYREEE (reference sequence).

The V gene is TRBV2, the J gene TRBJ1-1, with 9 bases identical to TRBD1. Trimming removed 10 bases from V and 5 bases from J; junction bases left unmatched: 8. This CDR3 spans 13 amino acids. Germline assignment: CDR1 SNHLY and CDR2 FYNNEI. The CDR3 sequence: CAIQRTGVTEAFF. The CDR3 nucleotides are TGTGCCATTCAACGGACAGGGGTAACTGAAGCTTTCTTT.